One and the same sample provided the 2 T cell receptor beta chains below, sequenced in a study of cytotoxic CD8 clonotypes in ibrutinib-treated CLL. The repertoire was sequenced with immunoSEQ multiplex PCR; TCRdb's copy has only in-frame clones and lacks some. The sample yields around 26,000 clones, 85% seen once. The sequences come from PBMCs, collected after 24 months of ibrutinib treatment. The source of these receptors is a human donor with chronic lymphocytic leukemia.

This sequence joins TRBV27 and TRBJ1-2; 7 bases align to TRBD1. V was clipped by 4 bases and J by 7 bases; unmatched bases: 12. The CDR3 loop spans 15 amino acids. Germline values: CDR1 MNHEY, CDR2 SMNVEV (reference sequence). This CDR3 reads CASSSPLTGYIGYTF. CDR3 in DNA: TGTGCCAGCAGTTCTCCCCTGACAGGGTATATTGGCTACACCTTC.

As DNA, the CDR3 is TGTGCCACCAGCAGAGATCTAGCGGGGGTTCCTTCCTACAATGAGCAGTTCTTC. Its translation is CATSRDLAGVPSYNEQFF. The chain employs TRBV15 and TRBJ2-1, with 10 bases lining up with TRBD2. The CDR3 runs to 18 residues. In germline, CDR1 is LNHNV, CDR2 YYDKDF (reference sequence). With V trimmed by 0 bases and J by 1 base, 6 bases remained unmatched.